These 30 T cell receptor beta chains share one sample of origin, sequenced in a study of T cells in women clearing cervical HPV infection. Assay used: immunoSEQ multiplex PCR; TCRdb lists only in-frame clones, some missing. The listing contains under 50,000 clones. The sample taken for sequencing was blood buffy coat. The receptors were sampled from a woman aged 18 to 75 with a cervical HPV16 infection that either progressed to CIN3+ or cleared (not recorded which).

CDR3 DNA (partial): TGCAGTGCACTAGCGTTAAGCTCCTACAATGAG. This sequence encodes CSALALSSYNE. The whole CDR3 region reads CSALALSSYNEQFF. V usage is TRBV20-1 and J usage is TRBJ2-1, with TRBD2 matching 7 bases. Read coverage stops 3 residues before the CDR3 terminus; the germline J gene supplies the remainder. From germline, CDR1 is DFQATT and CDR2 SNEGSKA (reference sequence). V was pared by 6 bases and J by 0 bases, with 5 bases of the junction left unmatched. This CDR3 spans 14 amino acids.

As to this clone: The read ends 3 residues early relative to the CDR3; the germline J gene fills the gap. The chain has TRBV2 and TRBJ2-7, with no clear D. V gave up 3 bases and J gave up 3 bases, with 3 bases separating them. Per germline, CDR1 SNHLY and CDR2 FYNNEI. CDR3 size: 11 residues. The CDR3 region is CASSDNYEQYF. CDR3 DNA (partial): TGTGCCAGCAGTGATAACTACGAG.

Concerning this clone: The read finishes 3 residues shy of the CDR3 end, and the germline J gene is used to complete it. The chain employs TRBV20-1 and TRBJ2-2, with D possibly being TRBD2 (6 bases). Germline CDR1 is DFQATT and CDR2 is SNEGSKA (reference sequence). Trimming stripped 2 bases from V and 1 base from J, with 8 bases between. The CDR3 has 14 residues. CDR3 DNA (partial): TGCAGTGCTAGAAATAGCGGGAACACCGGGGAG. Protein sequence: CSARNSGNTGE. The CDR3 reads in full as CSARNSGNTGELFF.

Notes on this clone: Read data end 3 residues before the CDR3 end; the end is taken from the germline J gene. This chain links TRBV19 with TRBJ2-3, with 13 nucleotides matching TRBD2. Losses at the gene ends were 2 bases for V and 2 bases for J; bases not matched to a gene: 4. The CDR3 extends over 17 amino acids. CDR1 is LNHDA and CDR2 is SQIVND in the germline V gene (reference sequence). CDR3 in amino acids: CASSIKGLAGFTDTQYF. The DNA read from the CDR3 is TGTGCCAGTAGTATAAAGGGACTAGCGGGGTTCACAGATACG.

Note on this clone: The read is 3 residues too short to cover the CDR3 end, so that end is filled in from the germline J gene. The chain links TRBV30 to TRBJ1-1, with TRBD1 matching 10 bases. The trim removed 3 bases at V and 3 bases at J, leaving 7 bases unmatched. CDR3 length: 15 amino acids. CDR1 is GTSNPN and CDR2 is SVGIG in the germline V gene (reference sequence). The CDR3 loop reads CAWSPPGTGDTEAFF. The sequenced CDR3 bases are TGTGCCTGGAGCCCCCCCGGGACAGGGGACACTGAA.

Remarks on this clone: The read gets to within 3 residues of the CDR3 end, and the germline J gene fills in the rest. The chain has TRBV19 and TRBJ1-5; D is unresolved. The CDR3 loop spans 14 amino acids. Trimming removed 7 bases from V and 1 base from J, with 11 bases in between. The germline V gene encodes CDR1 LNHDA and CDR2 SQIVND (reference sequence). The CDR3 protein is CASTEGMSNQPQHF. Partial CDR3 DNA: TGTGCCAGTACTGAGGGTATGAGCAATCAGCCC.

The sequenced part of the CDR3 DNA is TGCAGTGCTAGAGATATAGGGTTAGCCAAAAACATT. Encoded protein: CSARDIGLAKNI. The entire CDR3 protein is CSARDIGLAKNIQYF. The chain joins TRBV20-1 to TRBJ2-4; no clear D gene. The CDR3 end falls 3 residues outside the read, so it is completed with the germline J gene. Germline V gives CDR1 DFQATT, CDR2 SNEGSKA (reference sequence). The CDR3 totals 15 residues. With 0 bases removed from V and 0 bases from J, the gap between germline ends came to 9 bases.

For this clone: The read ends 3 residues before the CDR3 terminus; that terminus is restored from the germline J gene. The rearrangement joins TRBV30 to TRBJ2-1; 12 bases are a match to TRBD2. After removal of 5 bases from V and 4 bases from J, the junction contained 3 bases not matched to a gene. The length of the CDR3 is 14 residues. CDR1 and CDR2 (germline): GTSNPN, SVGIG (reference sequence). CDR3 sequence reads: CAWALAGGYNEQFF. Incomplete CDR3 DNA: TGTGCCTGGGCCCTAGCGGGAGGGTACAATGAG.

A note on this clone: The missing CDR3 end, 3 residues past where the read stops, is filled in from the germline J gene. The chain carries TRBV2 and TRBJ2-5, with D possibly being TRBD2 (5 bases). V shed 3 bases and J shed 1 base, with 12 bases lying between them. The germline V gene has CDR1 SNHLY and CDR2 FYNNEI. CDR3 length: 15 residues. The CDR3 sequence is CASSENGVSQETQYF. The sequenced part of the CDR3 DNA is TGTGCCAGCAGTGAGAACGGGGTATCCCAAGAGACC. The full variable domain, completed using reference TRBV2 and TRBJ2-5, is EPEVTQTPSHQVTQMGQEVILRCVPISNHLYFYWYRQILGQKVEFLVSFYNNEISEKSEIFDDQFSVERPDGSNFTLKIRSTKLEDSAMYFCASSENGVSQETQYFGPGTRLLVL.

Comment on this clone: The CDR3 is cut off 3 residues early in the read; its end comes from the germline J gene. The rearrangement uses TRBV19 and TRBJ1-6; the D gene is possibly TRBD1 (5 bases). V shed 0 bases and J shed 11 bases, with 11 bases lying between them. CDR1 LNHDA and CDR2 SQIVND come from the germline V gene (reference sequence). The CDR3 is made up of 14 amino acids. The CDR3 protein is CASSIDHTTAPLHF. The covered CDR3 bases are TGTGCCAGTAGTATAGATCATACGACAGCACCC.

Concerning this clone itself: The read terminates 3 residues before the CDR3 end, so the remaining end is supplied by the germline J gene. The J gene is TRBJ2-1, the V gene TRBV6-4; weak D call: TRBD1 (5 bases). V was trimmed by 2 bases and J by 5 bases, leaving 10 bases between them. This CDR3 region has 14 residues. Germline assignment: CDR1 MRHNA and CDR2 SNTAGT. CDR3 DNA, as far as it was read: TGTGCCAGCAGTGACCTTAACAGGAACAATGAG. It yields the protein CASSDLNRNNE. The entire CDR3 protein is CASSDLNRNNEQFF.

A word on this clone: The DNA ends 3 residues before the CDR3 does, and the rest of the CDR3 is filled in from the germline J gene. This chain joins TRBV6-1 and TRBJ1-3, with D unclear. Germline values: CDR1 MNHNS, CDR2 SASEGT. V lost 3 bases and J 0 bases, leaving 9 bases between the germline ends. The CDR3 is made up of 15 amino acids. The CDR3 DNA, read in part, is TGTGCCAGCAGTGACGACGGGGACTCTGGAAACACC. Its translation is CASSDDGDSGNT. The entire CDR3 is CASSDDGDSGNTIYF.

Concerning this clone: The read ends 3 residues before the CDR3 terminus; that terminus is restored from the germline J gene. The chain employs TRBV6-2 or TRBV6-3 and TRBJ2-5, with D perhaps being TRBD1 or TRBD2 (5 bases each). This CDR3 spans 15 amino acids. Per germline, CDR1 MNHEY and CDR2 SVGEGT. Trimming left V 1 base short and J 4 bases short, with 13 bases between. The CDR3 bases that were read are TGTGCCAGCAGTTACTATGAACCAGGGAGAGAGACC. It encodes CASSYYEPGRET. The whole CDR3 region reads CASSYYEPGRETQYF.

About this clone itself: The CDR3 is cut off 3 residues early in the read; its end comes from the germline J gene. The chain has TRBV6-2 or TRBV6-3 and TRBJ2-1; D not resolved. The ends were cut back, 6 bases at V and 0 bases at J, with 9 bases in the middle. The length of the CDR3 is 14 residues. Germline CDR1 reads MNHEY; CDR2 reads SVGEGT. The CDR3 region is CASRKGGSYNEQFF. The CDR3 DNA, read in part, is TGTGCCAGCAGAAAAGGTGGCTCCTACAATGAG.

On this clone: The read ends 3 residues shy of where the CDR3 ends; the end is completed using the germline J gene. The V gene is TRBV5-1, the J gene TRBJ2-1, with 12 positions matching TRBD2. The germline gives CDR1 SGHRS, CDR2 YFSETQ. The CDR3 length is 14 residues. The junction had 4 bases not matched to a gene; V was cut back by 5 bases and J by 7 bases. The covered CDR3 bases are TGCGCCAGCAGGACTAGCGGGAGTGTGAATGAG. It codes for CASRTSGSVNE. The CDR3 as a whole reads CASRTSGSVNEQFF.

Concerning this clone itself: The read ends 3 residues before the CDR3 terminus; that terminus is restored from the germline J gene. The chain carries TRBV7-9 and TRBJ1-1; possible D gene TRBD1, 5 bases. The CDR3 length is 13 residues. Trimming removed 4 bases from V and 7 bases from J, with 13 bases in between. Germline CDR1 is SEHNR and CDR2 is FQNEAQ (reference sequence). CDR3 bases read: TGTGCCAGCAGCTCTCGGTCAGGGCTTGAA. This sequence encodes CASSSRSGLE. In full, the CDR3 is CASSSRSGLEAFF.

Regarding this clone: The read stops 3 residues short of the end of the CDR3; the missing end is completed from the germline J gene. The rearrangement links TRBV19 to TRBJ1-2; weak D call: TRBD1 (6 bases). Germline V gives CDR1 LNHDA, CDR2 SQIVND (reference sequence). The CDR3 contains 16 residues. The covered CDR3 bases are TGTGCCAGTAGTACGGGACTAGCCCTCAGGACAGATACC. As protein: CASSTGLALRTDT. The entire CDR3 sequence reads CASSTGLALRTDTYTF.

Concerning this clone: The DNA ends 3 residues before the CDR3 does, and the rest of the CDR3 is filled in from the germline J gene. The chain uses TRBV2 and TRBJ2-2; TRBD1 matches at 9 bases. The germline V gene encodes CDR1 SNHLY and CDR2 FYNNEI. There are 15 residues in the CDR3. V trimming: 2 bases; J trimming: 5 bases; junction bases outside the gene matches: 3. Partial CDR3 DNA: TGTGCCAGCAGTGAATCACAGGGGGCGACCGGGGAG. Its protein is CASSESQGATGE. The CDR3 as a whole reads CASSESQGATGELFF. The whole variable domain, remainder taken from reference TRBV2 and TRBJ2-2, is EPEVTQTPSHQVTQMGQEVILRCVPISNHLYFYWYRQILGQKVEFLVSFYNNEISEKSEIFDDQFSVERPDGSNFTLKIRSTKLEDSAMYFCASSESQGATGELFFGEGSRLTVL.

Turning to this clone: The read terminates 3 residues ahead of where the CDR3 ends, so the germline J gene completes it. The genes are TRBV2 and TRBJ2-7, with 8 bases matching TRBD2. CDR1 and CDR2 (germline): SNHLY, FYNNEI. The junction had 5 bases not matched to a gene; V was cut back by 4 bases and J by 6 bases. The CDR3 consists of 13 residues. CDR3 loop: CASSATSVTEQYF. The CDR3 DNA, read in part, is TGTGCCAGCAGTGCGACTAGCGTTACCGAG.

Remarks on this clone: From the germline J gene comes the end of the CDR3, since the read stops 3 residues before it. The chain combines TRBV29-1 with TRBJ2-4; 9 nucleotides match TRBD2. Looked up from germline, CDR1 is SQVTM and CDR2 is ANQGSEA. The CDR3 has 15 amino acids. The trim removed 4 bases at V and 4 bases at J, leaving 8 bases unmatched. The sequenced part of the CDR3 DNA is TGCAGCGTTGGTTTAGCGGGAGCTGGGAAAAACATT. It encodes CSVGLAGAGKNI. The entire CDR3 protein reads CSVGLAGAGKNIQYF.

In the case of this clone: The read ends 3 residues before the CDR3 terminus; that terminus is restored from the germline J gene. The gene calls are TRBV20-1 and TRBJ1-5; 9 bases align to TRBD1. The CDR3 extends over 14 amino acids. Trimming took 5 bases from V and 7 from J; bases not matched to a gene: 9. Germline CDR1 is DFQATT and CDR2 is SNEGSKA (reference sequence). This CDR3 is CSAPTGGVGQPQHF. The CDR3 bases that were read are TGCAGTGCTCCCACAGGGGGCGTTGGCCAGCCC.

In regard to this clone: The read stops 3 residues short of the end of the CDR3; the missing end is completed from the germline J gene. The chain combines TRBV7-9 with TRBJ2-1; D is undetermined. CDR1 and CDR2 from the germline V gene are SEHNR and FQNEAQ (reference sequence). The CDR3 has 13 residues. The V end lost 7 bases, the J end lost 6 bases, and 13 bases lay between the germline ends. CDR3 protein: CASTLTRGNEQFF. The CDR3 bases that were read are TGTGCCAGCACCCTTACGCGCGGCAATGAG.

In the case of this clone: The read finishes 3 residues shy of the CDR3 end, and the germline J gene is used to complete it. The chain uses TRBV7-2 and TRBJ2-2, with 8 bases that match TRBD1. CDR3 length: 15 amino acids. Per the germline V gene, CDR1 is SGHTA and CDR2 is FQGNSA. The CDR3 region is CASSLAGQGTTPLFF. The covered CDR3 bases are TGTGCCAGCAGCTTAGCCGGACAGGGAACGACACCG.

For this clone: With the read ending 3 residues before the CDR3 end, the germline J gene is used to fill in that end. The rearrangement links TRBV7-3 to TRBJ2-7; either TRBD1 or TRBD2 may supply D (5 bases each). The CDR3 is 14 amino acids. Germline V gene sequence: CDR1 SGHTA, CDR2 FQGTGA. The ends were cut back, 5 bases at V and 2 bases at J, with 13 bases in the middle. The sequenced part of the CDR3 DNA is TGTGCCAGCAGCGCCCAGGGAGTAACCTACGAG. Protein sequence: CASSAQGVTYE. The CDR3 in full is CASSAQGVTYEQYF.

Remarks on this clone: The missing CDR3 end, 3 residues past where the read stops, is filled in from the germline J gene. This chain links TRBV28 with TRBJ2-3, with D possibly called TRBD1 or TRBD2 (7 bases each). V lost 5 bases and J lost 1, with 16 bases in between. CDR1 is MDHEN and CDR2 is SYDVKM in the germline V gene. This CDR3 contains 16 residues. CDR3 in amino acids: CASSIRQGGGTDTQYF. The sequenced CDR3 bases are TGTGCCAGCAGTATTCGACAGGGAGGGGGCACAGATACG.

The CDR3 region is CASSLGDSEAFF. CDR3 DNA (partial): TGCGCCAGCAGCTTGGGGGACAGTGAA. The chain uses TRBV5-1 and TRBJ1-1, with 7 bases identical to TRBD1. The read comes to an end 3 residues before the CDR3 does, leaving the germline J gene to fill in the end. Germline-derived CDR1 and CDR2 are SGHRS and YFSETQ. CDR3 length equals 12 residues. Trimming took 0 bases from V and 7 from J; bases not matched to a gene: 0. The full variable domain, completed using reference TRBV5-1 and TRBJ1-1, is KAGVTQTPRYLIKTRGQQVTLSCSPISGHRSVSWYQQTPGQGLQFLFEYFSETQRNKGNFPGRFSGRQFSNSRSEMNVSTLELGDSALYLCASSLGDSEAFFGQGTRLTVV.

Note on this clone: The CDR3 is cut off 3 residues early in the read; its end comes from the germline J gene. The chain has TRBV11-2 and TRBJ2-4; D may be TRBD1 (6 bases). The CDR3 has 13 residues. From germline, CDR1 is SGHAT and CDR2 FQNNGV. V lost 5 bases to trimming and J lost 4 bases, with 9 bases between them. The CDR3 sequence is CASSGDTKNIQYF. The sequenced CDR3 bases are TGTGCCAGCAGCGGGGACACTAAAAACATT.

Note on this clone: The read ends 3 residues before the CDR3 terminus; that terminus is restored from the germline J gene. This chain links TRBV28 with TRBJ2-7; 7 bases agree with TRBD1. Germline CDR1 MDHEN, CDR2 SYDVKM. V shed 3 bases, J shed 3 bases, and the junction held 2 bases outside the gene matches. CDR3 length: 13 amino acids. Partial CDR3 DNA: TGTGCCAGCAGTTTCGACAGGGACTACGAG. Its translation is CASSFDRDYE. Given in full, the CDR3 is CASSFDRDYEQYF. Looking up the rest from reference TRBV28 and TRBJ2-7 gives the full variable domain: DVKVTQSSRYLVKRTGEKVFLECVQDMDHENMFWYRQDPGLGLRLIYFSYDVKMKEKGDIPEGYSVSREKKERFSLILESASTNQTSMYLCASSFDRDYEQYFGPGTRLTVT.

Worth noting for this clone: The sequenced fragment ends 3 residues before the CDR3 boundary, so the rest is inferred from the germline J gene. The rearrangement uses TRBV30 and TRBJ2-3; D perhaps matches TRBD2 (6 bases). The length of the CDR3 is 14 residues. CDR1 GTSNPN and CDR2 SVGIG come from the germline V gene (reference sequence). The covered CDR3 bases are TGTGCCTGGGCCACCCTCGGGGGAAATCAGCCG. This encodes CAWATLGGNQP. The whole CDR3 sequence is CAWATLGGNQPQYF.

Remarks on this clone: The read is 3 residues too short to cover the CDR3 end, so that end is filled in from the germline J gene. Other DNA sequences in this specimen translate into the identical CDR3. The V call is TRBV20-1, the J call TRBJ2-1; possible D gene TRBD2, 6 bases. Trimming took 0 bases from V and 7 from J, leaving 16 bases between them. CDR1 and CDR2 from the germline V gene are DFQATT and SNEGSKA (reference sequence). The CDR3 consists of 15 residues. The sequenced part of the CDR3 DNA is TGCAGTGCTAGAGATCTTTCCCGGGCGGGGAATGAG. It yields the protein CSARDLSRAGNE. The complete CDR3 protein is CSARDLSRAGNEQFF.